The 17 T cell receptor beta chains below were found in one sample sequenced in a study of control samples from healthy donors and cancer patients. The assay was immunoSEQ multiplex PCR, and TCRdb's table has in-frame clones only and misses some. The profile shows around 70,000 clones, approximately 87% of them singletons. The sequencing sample was made of PBMCs. Every receptor here comes from a woman between 45 and 60 years old with head and neck cancer.

V and J are TRBV5-1 and TRBJ2-7, with D perhaps TRBD1 (5 bases). Trimming shortened V by 0 bases and J by 0 bases, and 10 bases separated the two germline ends. The CDR3 loop spans 15 amino acids. The germline V gene encodes CDR1 SGHRS and CDR2 YFSETQ. The CDR3 is CASSLEQVISYEQYF. The CDR3 DNA reads as TGCGCCAGCAGCTTGGAACAGGTCATCTCCTACGAGCAGTACTTC.

V is TRBV11-2 and J is TRBJ1-2, with D perhaps matching TRBD1 (5 bases). Trimming pared 5 bases from V and 3 bases from J, leaving 22 bases between. The CDR3 totals 17 residues. CDR1 SGHAT and CDR2 FQNNGV come from the germline V gene. CDR3 coding DNA: TGTGCCAGCAGCCCGAGAAGCCGGGCCTCGGGGGACTATGGCTACACCTTC. It yields the protein CASSPRSRASGDYGYTF. Complete variable domain (other parts from reference TRBV11-2 and TRBJ1-2): EAGVAQSPRYKIIEKRQSVAFWCNPISGHATLYWYQQILGQGPKLLIQFQNNGVVDDSQLPKDRFSAERLKGVDSTLKIQPAKLEDSAVYLCASSPRSRASGDYGYTFGSGTRLTVV.

The chain couples TRBV24-1 to TRBJ2-3; D is uncertain. This CDR3 has 12 residues. Germline V CDR1 and CDR2: KGHDR, SFDVKD. Trimming cost V 3 bases and J 5 bases, with 5 bases left between them. Here the CDR3 reads CATSDLVDTQYF. The CDR3 nucleotides read TGTGCCACCAGTGATCTGGTAGATACGCAGTATTTT.

The rearrangement links TRBV19 to TRBJ1-6; D is possibly TRBD1 (5 bases). This CDR3 contains 15 residues. Between the trimmed V and J ends, which lost 3 bases and 7 bases, there was a span of 13 bases. Germline V lookup: CDR1 LNHDA, CDR2 SQIVND (reference sequence). The CDR3, as DNA: TGTGCCAGTAGTATTGGGGGGATCAGCAATTCACCCCTCCACTTT. Translated, it gives CASSIGGISNSPLHF.

The chain has TRBV7-8 and TRBJ2-1; 8 nucleotides agree with TRBD2. V dropped 0 bases and J dropped 5; count of bases not matched to a gene: 9. The CDR3 covers 17 residues. In germline, CDR1 is SGHVS, CDR2 FQNEAQ. The CDR3 DNA follows: TGTGCCAGCAGCTTAGCGGTACGGGGGGGCCGCCACAATGAGCAGTTCTTC. It yields the protein CASSLAVRGGRHNEQFF.

The chain recombines TRBV3-1 (or the pseudogene TRBV3-2) with TRBJ2-1; D is tentatively TRBD1 or TRBD2 (5 bases each). The CDR3 sequence is 15 residues long. CDR1 is LGHDT and CDR2 is YNNKEL in the germline V gene (reference sequence). V lost 3 bases to trimming and J lost 2 bases, with 11 bases between them. The CDR3 DNA sequence: TGTGCCAGCAGCCAGAGGGGTGTGGCCTACAATGAGCAGTTCTTC. This translates into CASSQRGVAYNEQFF.

V is TRBV6-2 or TRBV6-3 and J is TRBJ1-2, with D possibly TRBD1 on 5 matching bases. Trimming took off 6 bases at V and 1 base at J, with 12 bases between the two ends. The CDR3 length is 14 residues. In germline, CDR1 is MNHEY, CDR2 SVGEGT. The CDR3 bases are TGTGCCAGCAGCTGGGCAGGGATTAACTATGGCTACACCTTC. Residues: CASSWAGINYGYTF.

The chain couples TRBV6-6 to TRBJ2-2; D call uncertain. CDR1 MNHNY and CDR2 SVGAGI come from the germline V gene (reference sequence). This CDR3 region has 14 residues. V dropped 6 bases and J dropped 1 base, with 9 bases sitting between them. The CDR3 DNA is TGTGCCAGCAGCGAGACTGGGAACACCGGGGAGCTGTTTTTT. The encoded protein is CASSETGNTGELFF.

This chain uses TRBV3-1 (or the pseudogene TRBV3-2) with TRBJ2-1; TRBD2 might be the D (5 bases). The CDR3 is made up of 19 amino acids. From germline, CDR1 is LGHDT and CDR2 YNNKEL (reference sequence). The V and J ends lost 0 bases and 3 bases respectively, with 21 bases between them. The CDR3 DNA follows: TGTGCCAGCAGCCAAGATCCGGCGCTTGGTGGCGGGCGCTACAATGAGCAGTTCTTC. Encoded protein: CASSQDPALGGGRYNEQFF.

The chain couples TRBV25-1 to TRBJ1-2; possibly TRBD1 for D (5 bases). Germline V gene lookup returns CDR1 MGHDK and CDR2 SYGVNS. With 6 bases removed from V and 7 bases from J, the gap between germline ends came to 15 bases. This CDR3 is built from 13 residues. CDR3 in amino acids: CASSLGGLSGYTF. CDR3 nucleotides: TGTGCCAGCAGCCTGGGGGGATTGAGTGGCTACACCTTC.

The V gene is TRBV28, the J gene TRBJ2-7; TRBD1 agrees at 9 bases. After removal of 8 bases from V and 5 bases from J, the junction contained 7 bases not matched to a gene. The CDR3 consists of 13 residues. Germline CDR1 reads MDHEN; CDR2 reads SYDVKM. The CDR3 protein is CASHPGDRDEQYF. The CDR3, as DNA: TGTGCCAGCCACCCGGGGGACAGGGACGAGCAGTACTTC.

CDR3 coding DNA: TGTGCCACCCTTCGAGGGGGCCCGAACACCGGGGAGCTGTTTTTT. Amino acids: CATLRGGPNTGELFF. The V and J genes are TRBV10-3 and TRBJ2-2; 7 bases are a match to TRBD1. Germline CDR1 ENHRY, CDR2 SYGVKD. The CDR3 has 15 amino acids. After removal of 10 bases from V and 0 bases from J, the junction contained 8 bases not matched to a gene.

The chain is built from TRBV2 and TRBJ1-1; D is possibly TRBD1 (5 bases). V was cut by 9 bases and J by 4 bases, with 12 bases left in between. CDR1 is SNHLY, CDR2 FYNNEI, per germline. The CDR3 is 12 residues long. The CDR3: CASLQALTEAFF. DNA of the CDR3: TGTGCCAGTCTACAGGCGCTCACTGAAGCTTTCTTT.

The chain has TRBV30 and TRBJ2-3; D unclear. The CDR3 has 13 amino acids. CDR1 is GTSNPN, CDR2 SVGIG, per germline (reference sequence). Trimming shortened V by 4 bases and J by 4 bases, and 12 bases separated the two germline ends. DNA of the CDR3: TGTGCCTGGACCCACCTATCGGCAGATACGCAGTATTTT. Translating gives CAWTHLSADTQYF.

This chain's CDR3 is CASSPGTGVEQYF. The CDR3 bases are TGTGCCAGCAGCCCCGGGACAGGGGTCGAGCAGTACTTC. The chain links TRBV3-1 (or the pseudogene TRBV3-2) to TRBJ2-7; 10 nucleotides match TRBD1. The CDR3 has 13 residues. Germline-derived CDR1 and CDR2 are LGHDT and YNNKEL (reference sequence). V lost 4 bases, J lost 6 bases, and 3 bases stayed unmatched.

This sequence joins TRBV7-2 and TRBJ1-2, with 7 positions matching TRBD1. Trimming took 5 bases from V and 5 from J; bases not matched to a gene: 11. This CDR3 contains 15 residues. Germline CDR1 and CDR2: SGHTA and FQGNSA. In nucleotides, the CDR3 is TGTGCCAGCAGCCCCGGCGCAGGGGGAATATATGGCTACACCTTC. Its translation is CASSPGAGGIYGYTF.

V gene TRBV9 combines with J gene TRBJ2-7, with 7 bases lining up with TRBD1. CDR3 length: 11 amino acids. The germline CDR1 and CDR2 sequences are SGDLS and YYNGEE. The V segment lost 7 bases and the J segment 2 bases; nucleotides outside the gene matches: 0. CDR3 coding DNA: TGTGCCAGCGGGACAGCCTACGAGCAGTACTTC. It encodes CASGTAYEQYF.